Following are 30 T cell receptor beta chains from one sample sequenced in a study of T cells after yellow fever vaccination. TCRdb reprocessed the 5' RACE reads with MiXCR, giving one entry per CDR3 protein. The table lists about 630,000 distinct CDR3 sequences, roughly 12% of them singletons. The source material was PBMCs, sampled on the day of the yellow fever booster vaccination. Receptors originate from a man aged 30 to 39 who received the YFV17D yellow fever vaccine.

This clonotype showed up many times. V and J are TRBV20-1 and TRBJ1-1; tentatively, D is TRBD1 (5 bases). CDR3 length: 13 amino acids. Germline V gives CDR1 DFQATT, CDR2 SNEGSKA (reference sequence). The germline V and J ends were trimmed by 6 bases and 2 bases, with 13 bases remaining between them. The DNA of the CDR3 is TGCAGTGCGACAGCCTGGGGTAACACTGAAGCTTTCTTT. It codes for CSATAWGNTEAFF.

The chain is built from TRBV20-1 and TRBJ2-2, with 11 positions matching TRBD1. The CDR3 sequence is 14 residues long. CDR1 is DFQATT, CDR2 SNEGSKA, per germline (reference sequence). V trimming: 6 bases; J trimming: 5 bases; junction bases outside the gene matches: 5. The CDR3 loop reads CSAPGTGGTGELFF. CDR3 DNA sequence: TGCAGTGCCCCCGGGACAGGGGGGACCGGGGAGCTGTTTTTT.

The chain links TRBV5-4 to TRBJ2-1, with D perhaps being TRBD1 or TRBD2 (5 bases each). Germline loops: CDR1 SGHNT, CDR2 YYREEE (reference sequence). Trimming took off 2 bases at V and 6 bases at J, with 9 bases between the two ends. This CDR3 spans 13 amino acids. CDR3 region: CASSLRGANEQFF. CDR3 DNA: TGTGCCAGCAGCTTACGAGGGGCCAATGAGCAGTTCTTC.

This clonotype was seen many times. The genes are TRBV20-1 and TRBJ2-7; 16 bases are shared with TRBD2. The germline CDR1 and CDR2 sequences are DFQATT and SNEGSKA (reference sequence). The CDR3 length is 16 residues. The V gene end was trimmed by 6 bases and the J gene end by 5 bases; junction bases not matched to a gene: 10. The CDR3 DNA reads TGCAGTGCCCAACCGGGACTAGCGGGAGGGGCCGACGAGCAGTACTTC. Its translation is CSAQPGLAGGADEQYF.

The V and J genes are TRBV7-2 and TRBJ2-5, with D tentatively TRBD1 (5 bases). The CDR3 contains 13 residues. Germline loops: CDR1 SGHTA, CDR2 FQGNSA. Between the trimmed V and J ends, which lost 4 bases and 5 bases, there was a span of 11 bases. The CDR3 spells CASSSQGFETQYF. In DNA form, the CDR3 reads TGTGCCAGCAGCTCGCAGGGTTTCGAGACCCAGTACTTC.

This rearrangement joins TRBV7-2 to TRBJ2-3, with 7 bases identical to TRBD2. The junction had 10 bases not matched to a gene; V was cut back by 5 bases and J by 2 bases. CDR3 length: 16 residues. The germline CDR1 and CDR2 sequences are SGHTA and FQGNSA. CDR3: CASSTGTNLPTDTQYF. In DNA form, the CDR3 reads TGTGCCAGCAGCACCGGGACTAACCTACCCACAGATACGCAGTATTTT.

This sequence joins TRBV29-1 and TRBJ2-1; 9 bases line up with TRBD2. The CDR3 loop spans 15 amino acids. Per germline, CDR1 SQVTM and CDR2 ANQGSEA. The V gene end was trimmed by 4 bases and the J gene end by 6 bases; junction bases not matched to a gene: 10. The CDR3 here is CSVGGSGRISNEQFF. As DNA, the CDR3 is TGCAGCGTTGGGGGTAGCGGGAGAATCAGCAATGAGCAGTTCTTC.

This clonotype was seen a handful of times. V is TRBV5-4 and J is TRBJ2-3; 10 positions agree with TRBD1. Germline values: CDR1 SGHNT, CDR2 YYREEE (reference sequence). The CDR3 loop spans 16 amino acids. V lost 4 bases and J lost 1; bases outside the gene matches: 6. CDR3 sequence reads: CASSPRDRGGTDTQYF. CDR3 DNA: TGTGCCAGCAGCCCAAGGGACAGGGGAGGCACAGATACGCAGTATTTT.

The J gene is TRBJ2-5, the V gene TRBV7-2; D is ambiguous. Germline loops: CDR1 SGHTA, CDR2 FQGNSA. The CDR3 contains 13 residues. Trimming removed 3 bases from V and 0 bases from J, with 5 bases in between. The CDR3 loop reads CASSFTHQETQYF. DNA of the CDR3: TGTGCCAGCAGCTTCACACACCAAGAGACCCAGTACTTC.

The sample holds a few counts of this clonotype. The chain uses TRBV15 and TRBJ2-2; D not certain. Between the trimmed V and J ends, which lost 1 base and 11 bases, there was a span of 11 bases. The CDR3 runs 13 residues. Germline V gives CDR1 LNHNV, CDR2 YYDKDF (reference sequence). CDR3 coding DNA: TGTGCCACCAGCAGAGGAGGAAGCCGCGAGCTGTTTTTT. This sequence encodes CATSRGGSRELFF.

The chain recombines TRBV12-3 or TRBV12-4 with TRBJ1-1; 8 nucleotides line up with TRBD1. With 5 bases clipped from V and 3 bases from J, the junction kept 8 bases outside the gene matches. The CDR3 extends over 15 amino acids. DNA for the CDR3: TGTGCCAGCAGTCGAGGGACAGGTTTGGACACTGAAGCTTTCTTT. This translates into CASSRGTGLDTEAFF.

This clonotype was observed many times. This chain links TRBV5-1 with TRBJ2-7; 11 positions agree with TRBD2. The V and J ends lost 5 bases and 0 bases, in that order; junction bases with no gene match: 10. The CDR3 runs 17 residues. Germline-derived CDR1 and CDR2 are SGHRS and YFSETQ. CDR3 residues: CASSRGLAGSSSYEQYF. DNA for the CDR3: TGCGCCAGCAGTCGCGGACTAGCGGGCTCATCCTCCTACGAGCAGTACTTC.

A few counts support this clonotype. The CDR3, as DNA: TGTGCCAGCAGCTTGGGGGGACTAGGGTCCGGGGAGCTGTTTTTT. This sequence encodes CASSLGGLGSGELFF. The chain employs TRBV5-5 and TRBJ2-2; TRBD2 matches 8 bases. In germline, CDR1 is SGHKS, CDR2 YYEKEE (reference sequence). The CDR3 is made up of 15 amino acids. V trimming: 0 bases; J trimming: 6 bases; junction bases outside the gene matches: 4.

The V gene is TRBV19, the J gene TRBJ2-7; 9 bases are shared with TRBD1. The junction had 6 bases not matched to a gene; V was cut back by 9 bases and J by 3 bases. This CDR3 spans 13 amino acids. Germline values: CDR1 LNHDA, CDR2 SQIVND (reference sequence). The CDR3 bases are TGTGCCAGCGGGACAGGGTACGTCTACGAGCAGTACTTC. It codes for CASGTGYVYEQYF.

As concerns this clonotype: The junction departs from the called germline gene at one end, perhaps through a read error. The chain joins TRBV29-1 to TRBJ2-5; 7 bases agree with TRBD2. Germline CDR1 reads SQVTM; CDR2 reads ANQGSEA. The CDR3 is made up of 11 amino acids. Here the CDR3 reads CSVEENGGFHF. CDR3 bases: TGCAGCGTTGAAGAAAACGGGGGGTTCCACTTC.

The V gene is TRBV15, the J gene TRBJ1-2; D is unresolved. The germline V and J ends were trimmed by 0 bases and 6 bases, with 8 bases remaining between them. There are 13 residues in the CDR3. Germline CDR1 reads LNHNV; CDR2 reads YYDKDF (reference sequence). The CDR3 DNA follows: TGTGCCACCAGCAGAGATCCCCGGGATGGCTACACCTTC. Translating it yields CATSRDPRDGYTF. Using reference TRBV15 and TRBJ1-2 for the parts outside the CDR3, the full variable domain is DAMVIQNPRYQVTQFGKPVTLSCSQTLNHNVMYWYQQKSSQAPKLLFHYYDKDFNNEADTPDNFQSRRPNTSFCFLDIRSPGLGDTAMYLCATSRDPRDGYTFGSGTRLTVV.

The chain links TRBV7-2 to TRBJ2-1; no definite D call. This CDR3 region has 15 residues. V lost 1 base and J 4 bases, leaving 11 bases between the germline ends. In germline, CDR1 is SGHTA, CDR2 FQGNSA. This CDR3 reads CASSLVRSEYNEQFF. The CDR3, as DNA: TGTGCCAGCAGCTTAGTAAGGTCCGAATACAATGAGCAGTTCTTC.

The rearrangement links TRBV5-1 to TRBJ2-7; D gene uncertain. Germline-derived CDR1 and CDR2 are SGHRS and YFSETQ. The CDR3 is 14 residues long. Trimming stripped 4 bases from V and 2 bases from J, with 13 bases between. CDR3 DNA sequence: TGCGCCAGCAGCGGTGACGGGTCCCCCTACGAGCAGTACTTC. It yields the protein CASSGDGSPYEQYF. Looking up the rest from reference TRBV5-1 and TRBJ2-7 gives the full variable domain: KAGVTQTPRYLIKTRGQQVTLSCSPISGHRSVSWYQQTPGQGLQFLFEYFSETQRNKGNFPGRFSGRQFSNSRSEMNVSTLELGDSALYLCASSGDGSPYEQYFGPGTRLTVT.

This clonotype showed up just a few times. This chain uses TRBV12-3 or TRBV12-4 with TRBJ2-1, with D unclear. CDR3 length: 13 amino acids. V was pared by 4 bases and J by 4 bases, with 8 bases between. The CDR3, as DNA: TGTGCCAGCAGTTCAAACGAGTACAATGAGCAGTTCTTC. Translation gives CASSSNEYNEQFF.

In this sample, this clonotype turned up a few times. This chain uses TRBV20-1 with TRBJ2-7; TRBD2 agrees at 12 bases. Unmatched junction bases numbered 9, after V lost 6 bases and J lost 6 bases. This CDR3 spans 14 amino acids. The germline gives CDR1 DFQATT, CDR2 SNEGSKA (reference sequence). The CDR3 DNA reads TGCAGTGCCCAGACTAGCGGGGGAATAGGCGAGCAGTACTTC. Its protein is CSAQTSGGIGEQYF.

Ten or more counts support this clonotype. CDR3 loop: CASSLALGSGELFF. The CDR3 nucleotides are TGCGCCAGCAGCTTGGCCTTGGGGTCCGGGGAGCTGTTTTTT. The rearrangement uses TRBV5-1 and TRBJ2-2; no clear D gene. Germline CDR1 and CDR2: SGHRS and YFSETQ. This CDR3 has 14 amino acids. Trimming took off 0 bases at V and 6 bases at J, with 9 bases between the two ends. Together with reference TRBV5-1 and TRBJ2-2, the CDR3 gives the full variable domain: KAGVTQTPRYLIKTRGQQVTLSCSPISGHRSVSWYQQTPGQGLQFLFEYFSETQRNKGNFPGRFSGRQFSNSRSEMNVSTLELGDSALYLCASSLALGSGELFFGEGSRLTVL.

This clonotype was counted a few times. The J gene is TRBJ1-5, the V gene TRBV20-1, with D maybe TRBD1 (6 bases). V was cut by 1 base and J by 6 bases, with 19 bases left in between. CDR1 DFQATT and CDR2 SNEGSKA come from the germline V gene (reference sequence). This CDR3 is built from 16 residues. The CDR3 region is CSARVVRGLTGQPQHF. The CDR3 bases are TGCAGTGCTAGAGTGGTCAGGGGTCTTACAGGTCAGCCCCAGCATTTT.

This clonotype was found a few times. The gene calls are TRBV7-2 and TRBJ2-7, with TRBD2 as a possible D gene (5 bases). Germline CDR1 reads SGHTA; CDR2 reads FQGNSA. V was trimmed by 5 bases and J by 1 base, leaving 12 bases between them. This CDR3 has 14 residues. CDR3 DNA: TGTGCCAGCAGCCCCCTACTAGGTTCCTACGAGCAGTACTTC. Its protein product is CASSPLLGSYEQYF.

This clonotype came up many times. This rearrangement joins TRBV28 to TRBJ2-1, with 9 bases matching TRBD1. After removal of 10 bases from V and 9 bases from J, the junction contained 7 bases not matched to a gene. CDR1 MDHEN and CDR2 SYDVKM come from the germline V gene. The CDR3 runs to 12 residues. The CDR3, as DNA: TGTGCCATTAACAGGGGGCAAGGTGAGCAGTTCTTC. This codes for CAINRGQGEQFF.

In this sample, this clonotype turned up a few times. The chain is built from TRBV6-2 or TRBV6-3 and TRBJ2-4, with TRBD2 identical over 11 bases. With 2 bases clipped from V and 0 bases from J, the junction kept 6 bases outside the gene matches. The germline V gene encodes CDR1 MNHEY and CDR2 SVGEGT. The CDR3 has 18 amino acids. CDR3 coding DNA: TGTGCCAGCAGTTACGGGACTAGCGGAAACTTAGCCAAAAACATTCAGTACTTC. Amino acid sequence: CASSYGTSGNLAKNIQYF.

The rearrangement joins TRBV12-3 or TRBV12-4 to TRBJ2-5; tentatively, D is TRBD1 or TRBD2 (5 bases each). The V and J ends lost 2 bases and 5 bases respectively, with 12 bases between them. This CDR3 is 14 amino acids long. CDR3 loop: CASSLRSEGETQYF. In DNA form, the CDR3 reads TGTGCCAGCAGTTTAAGGAGCGAGGGGGAGACCCAGTACTTC.

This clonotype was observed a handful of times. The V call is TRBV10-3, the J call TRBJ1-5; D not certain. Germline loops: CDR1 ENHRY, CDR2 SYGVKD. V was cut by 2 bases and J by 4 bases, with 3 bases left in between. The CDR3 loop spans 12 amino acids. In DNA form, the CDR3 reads TGTGCCATCAGTGAGCAGAATCAGCCCCAGCATTTT. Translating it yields CAISEQNQPQHF.

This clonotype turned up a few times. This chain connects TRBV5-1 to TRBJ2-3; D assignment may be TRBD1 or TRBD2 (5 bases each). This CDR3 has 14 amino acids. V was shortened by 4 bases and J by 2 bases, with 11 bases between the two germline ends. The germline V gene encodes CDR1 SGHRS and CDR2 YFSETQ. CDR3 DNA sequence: TGCGCCAGCAGCCTCTGGGGGAACACAGATACGCAGTATTTT. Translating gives CASSLWGNTDTQYF.

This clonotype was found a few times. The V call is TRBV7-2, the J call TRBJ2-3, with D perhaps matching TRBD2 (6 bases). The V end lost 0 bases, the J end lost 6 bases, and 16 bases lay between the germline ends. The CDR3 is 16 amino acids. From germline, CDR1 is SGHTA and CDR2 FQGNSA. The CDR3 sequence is CASSLAGGPRRDTQYF. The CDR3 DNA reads TGTGCCAGCAGCTTAGCGGGAGGACCCCGGAGGGATACGCAGTATTTT.

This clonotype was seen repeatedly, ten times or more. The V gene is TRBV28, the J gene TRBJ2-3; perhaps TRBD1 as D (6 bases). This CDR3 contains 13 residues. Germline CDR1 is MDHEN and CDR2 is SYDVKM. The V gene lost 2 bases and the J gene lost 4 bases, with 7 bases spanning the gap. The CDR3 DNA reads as TGTGCCAGCAGTTTAGGGGGCCCAGATACGCAGTATTTT. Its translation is CASSLGGPDTQYF. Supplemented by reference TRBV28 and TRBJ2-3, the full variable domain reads DVKVTQSSRYLVKRTGEKVFLECVQDMDHENMFWYRQDPGLGLRLIYFSYDVKMKEKGDIPEGYSVSREKKERFSLILESASTNQTSMYLCASSLGGPDTQYFGPGTRLTVL.